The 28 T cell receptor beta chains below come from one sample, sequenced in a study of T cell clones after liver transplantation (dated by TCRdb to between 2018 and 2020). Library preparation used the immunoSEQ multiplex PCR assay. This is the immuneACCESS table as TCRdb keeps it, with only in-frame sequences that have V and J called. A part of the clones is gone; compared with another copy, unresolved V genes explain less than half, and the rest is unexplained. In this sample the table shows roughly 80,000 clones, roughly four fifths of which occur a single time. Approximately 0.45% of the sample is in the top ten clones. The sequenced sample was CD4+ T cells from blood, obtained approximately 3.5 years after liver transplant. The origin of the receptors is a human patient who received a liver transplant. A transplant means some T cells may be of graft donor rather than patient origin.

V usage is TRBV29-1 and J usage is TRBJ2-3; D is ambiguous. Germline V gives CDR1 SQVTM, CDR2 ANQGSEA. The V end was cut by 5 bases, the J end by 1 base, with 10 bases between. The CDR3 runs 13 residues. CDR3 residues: CSVQTWGTDTQYF. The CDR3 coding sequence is TGCAGCGTTCAGACATGGGGCACAGATACGCAGTATTTT.

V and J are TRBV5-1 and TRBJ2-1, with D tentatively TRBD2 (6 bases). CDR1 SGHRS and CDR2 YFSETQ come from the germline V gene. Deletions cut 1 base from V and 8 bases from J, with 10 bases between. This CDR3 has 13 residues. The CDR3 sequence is CASSLQGLYEQFF. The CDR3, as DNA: TGCGCCAGCAGCTTGCAGGGACTCTATGAGCAGTTCTTC.

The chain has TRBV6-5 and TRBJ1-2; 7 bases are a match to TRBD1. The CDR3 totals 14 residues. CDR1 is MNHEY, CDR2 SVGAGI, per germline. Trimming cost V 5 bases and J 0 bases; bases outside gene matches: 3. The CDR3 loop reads CASSRQGTNYGYTF. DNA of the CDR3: TGTGCCAGCAGTCGACAGGGAACTAACTATGGCTACACCTTC.

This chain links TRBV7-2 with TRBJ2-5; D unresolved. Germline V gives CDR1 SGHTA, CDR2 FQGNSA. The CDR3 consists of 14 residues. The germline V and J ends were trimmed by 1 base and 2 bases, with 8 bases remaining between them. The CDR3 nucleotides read TGTGCCAGCAGCTTAGTTATGACGCAAGAGACCCAGTACTTC. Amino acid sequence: CASSLVMTQETQYF.

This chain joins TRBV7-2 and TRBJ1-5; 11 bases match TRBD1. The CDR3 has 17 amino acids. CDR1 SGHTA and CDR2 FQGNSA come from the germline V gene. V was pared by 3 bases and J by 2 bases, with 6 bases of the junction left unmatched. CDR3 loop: CASSFAGTGGRNQPQHF. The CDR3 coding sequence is TGTGCCAGCAGCTTCGCCGGGACAGGGGGTCGCAATCAGCCCCAGCATTTT.

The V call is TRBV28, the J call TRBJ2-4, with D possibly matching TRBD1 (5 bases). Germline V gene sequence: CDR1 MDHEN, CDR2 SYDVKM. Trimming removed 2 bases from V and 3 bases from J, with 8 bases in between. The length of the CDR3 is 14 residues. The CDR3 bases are TGTGCCAGCAGTTTAAGGGGTGGCAAAAACATTCAGTACTTC. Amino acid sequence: CASSLRGGKNIQYF.

The CDR3 protein is CASSSPPKTSGRGTYNEQFF. CDR3 bases: TGTGCCAGCAGCTCCCCCCCGAAGACTAGCGGGAGGGGGACCTACAATGAGCAGTTCTTC. The chain recombines TRBV7-6 with TRBJ2-1; 14 positions agree with TRBD2. Germline lookup yields CDR1 SGHVS and CDR2 FNYEAQ. This CDR3 spans 20 amino acids. V was clipped by 4 bases and J by 2 bases; unmatched bases: 13.

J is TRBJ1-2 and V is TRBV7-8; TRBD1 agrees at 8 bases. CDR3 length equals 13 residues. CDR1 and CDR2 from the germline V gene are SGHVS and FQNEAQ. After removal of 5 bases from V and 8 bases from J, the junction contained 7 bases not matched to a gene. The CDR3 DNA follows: TGTGCCAGCAGCACAGGACAGGGAGAAGGCTACACCTTC. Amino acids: CASSTGQGEGYTF.

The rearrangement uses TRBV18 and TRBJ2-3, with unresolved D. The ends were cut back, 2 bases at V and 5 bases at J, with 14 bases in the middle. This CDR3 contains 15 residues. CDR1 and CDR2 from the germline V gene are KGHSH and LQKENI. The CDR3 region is CASSPSPDPGDTQYF. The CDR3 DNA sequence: TGTGCCAGCTCACCAAGTCCAGACCCTGGAGATACGCAGTATTTT.

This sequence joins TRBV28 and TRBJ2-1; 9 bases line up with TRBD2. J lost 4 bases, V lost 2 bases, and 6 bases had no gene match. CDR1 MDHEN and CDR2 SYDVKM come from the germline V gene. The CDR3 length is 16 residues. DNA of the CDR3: TGTGCCAGCAGTTTAGGCGGGAGGGCCGGTTACAATGAGCAGTTCTTC. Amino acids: CASSLGGRAGYNEQFF.

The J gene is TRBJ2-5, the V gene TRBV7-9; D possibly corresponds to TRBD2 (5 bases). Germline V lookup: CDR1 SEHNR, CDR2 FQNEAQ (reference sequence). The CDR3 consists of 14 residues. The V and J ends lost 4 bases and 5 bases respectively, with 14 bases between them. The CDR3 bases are TGTGCCAGCAGCTCTCGGGCGGGCAGTGAGACCCAGTACTTC. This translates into CASSSRAGSETQYF. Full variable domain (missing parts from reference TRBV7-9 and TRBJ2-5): DTGVSQNPRHKITKRGQNVTFRCDPISEHNRLYWYRQTLGQGPEFLTYFQNEAQLEKSRLLSDRFSAERPKGSFSTLEIQRTEQGDSAMYLCASSSRAGSETQYFGPGTRLLVL.

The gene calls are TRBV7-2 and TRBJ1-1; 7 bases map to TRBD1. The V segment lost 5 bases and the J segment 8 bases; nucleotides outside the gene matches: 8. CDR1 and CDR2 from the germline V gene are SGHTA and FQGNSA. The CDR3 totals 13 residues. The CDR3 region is CASSVLTGTEAFF. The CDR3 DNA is TGTGCCAGCAGCGTCCTGACAGGGACCGAAGCTTTCTTT.

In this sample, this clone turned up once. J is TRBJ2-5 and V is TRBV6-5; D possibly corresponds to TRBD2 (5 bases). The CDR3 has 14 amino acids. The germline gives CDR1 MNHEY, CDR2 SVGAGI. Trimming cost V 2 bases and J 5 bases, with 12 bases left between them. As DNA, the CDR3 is TGTGCCAGCAGTTACGGATGGGGAGACGAGACCCAGTACTTC. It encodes CASSYGWGDETQYF.

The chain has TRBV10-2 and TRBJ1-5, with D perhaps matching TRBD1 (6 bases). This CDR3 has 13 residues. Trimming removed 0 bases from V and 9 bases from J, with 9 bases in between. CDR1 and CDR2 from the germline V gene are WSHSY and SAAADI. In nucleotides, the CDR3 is TGCGCCAGCAGTGAGTCAAGGACAGTGCCCCAGCATTTT. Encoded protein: CASSESRTVPQHF.

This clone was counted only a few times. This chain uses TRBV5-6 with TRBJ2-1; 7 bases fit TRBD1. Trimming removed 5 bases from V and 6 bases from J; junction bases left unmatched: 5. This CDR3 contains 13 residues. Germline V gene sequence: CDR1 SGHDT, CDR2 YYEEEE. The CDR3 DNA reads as TGTGCCAGCAGGAATTCAGGGGGCAATGAGCAGTTCTTC. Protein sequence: CASRNSGGNEQFF.

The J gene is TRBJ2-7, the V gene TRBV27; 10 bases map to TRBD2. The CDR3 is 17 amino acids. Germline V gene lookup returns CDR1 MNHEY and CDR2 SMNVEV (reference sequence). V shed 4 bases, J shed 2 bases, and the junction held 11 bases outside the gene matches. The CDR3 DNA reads TGTGCCAGCAGTTCGCGCGGTAGCGGGAGGTCCCCCTACGAGCAGTACTTC. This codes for CASSSRGSGRSPYEQYF.

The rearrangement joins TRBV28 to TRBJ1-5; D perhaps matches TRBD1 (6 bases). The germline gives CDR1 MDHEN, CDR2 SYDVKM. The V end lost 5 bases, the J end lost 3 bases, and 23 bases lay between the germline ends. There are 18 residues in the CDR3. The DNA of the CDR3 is TGTGCCAGCAGTCATTTGGCCTGGACAGAAAAATACAATCAGCCCCAGCATTTT. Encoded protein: CASSHLAWTEKYNQPQHF.

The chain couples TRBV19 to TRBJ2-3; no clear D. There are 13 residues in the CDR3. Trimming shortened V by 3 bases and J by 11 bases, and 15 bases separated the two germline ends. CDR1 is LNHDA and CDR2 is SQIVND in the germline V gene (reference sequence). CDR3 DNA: TGTGCCAGTAGTATTAAAACGGCTATAGGGCAGTATTTT. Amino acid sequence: CASSIKTAIGQYF.

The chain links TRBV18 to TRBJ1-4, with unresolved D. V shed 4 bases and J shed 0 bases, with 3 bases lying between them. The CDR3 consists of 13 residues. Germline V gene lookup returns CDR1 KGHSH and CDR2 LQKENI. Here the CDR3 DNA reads TGTGCCAGCTCACGTGCAACTAATGAAAAACTGTTTTTT. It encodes CASSRATNEKLFF.

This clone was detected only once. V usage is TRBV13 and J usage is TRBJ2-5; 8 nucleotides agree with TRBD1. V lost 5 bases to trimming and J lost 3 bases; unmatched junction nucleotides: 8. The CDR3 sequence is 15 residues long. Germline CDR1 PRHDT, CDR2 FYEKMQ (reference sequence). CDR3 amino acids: CASSRTGGGKETQYF. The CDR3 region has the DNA TGTGCCAGCAGCCGCACAGGGGGTGGGAAAGAGACCCAGTACTTC.

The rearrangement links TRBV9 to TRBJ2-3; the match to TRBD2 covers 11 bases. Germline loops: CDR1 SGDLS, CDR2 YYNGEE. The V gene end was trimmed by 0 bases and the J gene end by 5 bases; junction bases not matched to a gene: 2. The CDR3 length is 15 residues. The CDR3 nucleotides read TGTGCCAGCAGCGTAGAAGGACTAGCGGGAGATACGCAGTATTTT. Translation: CASSVEGLAGDTQYF.

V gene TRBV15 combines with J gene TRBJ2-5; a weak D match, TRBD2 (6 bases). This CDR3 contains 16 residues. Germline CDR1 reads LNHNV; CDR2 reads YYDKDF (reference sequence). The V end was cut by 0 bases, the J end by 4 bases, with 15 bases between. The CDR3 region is CATSRDSRLGGETQYF. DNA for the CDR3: TGTGCCACCAGCAGAGATTCTCGGCTGGGAGGAGAGACCCAGTACTTC.

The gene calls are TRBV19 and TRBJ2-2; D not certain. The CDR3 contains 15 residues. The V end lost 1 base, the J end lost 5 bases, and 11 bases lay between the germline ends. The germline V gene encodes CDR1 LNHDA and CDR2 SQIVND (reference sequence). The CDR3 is CASSIAPKSTGELFF. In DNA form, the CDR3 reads TGTGCCAGTAGTATAGCCCCCAAGTCGACCGGGGAGCTGTTTTTT.

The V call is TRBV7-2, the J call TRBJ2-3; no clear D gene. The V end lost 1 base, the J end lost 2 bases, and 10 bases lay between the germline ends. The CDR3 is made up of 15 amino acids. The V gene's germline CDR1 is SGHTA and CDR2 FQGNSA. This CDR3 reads CASSLVVSPTDTQYF. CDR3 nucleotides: TGTGCCAGCAGCTTAGTAGTCAGCCCCACAGATACGCAGTATTTT.

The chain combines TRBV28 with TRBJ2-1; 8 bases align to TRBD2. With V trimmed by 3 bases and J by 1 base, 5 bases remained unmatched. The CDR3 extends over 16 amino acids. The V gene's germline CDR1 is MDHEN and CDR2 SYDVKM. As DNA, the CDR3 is TGTGCCAGCAGTTTCAGCCGGGGGGGGTCCTACAATGAGCAGTTCTTC. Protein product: CASSFSRGGSYNEQFF.

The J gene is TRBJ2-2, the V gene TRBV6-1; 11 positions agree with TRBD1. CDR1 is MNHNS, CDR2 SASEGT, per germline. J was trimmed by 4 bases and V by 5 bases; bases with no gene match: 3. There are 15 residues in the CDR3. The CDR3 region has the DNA TGTGCCAGCAGTCGGGACAGGGGGAGCACCGGGGAGCTGTTTTTT. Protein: CASSRDRGSTGELFF.

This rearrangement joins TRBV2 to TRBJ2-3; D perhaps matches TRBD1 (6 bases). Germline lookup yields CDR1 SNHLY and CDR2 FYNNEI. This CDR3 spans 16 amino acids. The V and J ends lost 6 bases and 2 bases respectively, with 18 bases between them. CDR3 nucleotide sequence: TGTGCCAGCAGCGACACAGGGCTAAGAGACACAGATACGCAGTATTTT. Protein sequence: CASSDTGLRDTDTQYF.

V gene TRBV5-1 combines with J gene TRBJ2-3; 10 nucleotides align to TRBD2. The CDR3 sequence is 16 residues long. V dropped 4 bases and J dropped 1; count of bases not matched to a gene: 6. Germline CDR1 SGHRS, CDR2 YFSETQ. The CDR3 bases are TGCGCCAGCAGCCCTGGGACTAGCGTCCGCACAGATACGCAGTATTTT. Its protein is CASSPGTSVRTDTQYF.